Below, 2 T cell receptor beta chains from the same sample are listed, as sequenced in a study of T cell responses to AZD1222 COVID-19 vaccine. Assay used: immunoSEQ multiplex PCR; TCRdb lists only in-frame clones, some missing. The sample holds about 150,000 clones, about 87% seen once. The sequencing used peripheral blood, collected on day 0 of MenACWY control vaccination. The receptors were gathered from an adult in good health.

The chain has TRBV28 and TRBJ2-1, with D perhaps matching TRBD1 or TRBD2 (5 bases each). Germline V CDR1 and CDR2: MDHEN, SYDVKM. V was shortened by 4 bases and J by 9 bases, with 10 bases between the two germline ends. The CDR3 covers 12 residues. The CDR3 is CASSYPGSEQFF. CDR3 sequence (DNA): TGTGCCAGCAGTTATCCAGGGAGTGAGCAGTTCTTC.

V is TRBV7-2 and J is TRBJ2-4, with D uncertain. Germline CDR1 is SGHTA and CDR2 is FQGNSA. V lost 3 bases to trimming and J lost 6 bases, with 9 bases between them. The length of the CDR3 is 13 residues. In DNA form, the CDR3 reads TGTGCCAGCAGCTTTGGCTTCGGAAACATTCAGTACTTC. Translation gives CASSFGFGNIQYF.